This TCR beta chain was identified in a study of technical replicates of blood from several donors. TCRdb's table, derived via immunoSEQ multiplex PCR, lists solely in-frame clones and lacks some. This sample has some 80,000 clones, with 80% to 90% found just once. This clone was detected only once. Trimming removed 2 bases from V and 4 bases from J, with 8 bases in between. Germline lookup yields CDR1 MGHDK and CDR2 SYGVNS. The CDR3 contains 13 residues. The receptor was isolated from a human donor in good health. Some clones in this sample may be carry-over from other donors' samples. Sequenced: PBMCs. The chain combines TRBV25-1 with TRBJ1-2; weak D call: TRBD1 (5 bases). The CDR3: CASSEQGRYGYTF. Written as DNA, the CDR3 is TGTGCCAGCAGTGAACAGGGCCGCTATGGCTACACCTTC.